This TCR beta chain derives from a study of T cell clonotyping in hematopoietic cell transplantation. Trimming at V came to 7 bases and at J to 6 bases, leaving 4 bases not matched to a gene. The CDR3 length is 12 residues. The germline V gene has CDR1 MGHDK and CDR2 SYGVNS. Comment on this clone: Antigen: not known.

TCRdb keeps only in-frame clones here, not all; method: immunoSEQ multiplex PCR. The data hold about 2,800 clones, with approximately 83% observed a single time. Findings and caveats of the study: Recipient TCR diversity dropped after transplant; expanded clonotypes rose from day 30 to 180. Graft donor and pretransplant recipient Inverse Simpson Index values predicted broader posttransplant TCR diversity. No sorting was done, leaving CD4 and CD8 contributions mixed.

The sample was PBMCs, taken 180 days after allogeneic stem cell transplant. This sequence was found in a female patient aged 35 to 55 who had an allogeneic stem cell transplant from a related donor, so T cells may come from the graft donor. Some clones in this sample may be carry-over from other donors' samples. J is TRBJ2-7 and V is TRBV25-1; 9 bases line up with TRBD2. The CDR3 region is CASTASGTEQYF. The CDR3 DNA reads as TGTGCCAGCACTGCTAGCGGGACCGAGCAGTACTTC.